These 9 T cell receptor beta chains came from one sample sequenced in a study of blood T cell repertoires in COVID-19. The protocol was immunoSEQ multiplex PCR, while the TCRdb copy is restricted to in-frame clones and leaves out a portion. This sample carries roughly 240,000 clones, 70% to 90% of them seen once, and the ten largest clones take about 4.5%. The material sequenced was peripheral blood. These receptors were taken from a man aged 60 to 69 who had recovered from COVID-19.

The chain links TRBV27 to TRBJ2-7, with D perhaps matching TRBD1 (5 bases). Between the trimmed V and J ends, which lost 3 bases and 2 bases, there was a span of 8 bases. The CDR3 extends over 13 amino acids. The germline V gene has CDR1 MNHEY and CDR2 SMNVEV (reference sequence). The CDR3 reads CASSLAGTYEQYF. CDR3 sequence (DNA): TGTGCCAGCAGTTTGGCAGGGACCTACGAGCAGTACTTC.

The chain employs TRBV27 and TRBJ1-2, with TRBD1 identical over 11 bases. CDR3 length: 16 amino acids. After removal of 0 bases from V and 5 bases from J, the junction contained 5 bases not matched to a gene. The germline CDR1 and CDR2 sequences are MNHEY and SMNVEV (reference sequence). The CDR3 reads CASSLSGDRGIYGYTF. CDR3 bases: TGTGCCAGCAGTTTATCGGGGGACAGGGGGATTTATGGCTACACCTTC.

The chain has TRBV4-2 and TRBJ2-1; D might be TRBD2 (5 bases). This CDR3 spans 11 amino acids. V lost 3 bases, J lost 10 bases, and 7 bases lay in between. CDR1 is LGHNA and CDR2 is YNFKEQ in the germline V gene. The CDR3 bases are TGTGCCAGCAGCCACCGGGAAGAGCAGTTCTTC. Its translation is CASSHREEQFF.

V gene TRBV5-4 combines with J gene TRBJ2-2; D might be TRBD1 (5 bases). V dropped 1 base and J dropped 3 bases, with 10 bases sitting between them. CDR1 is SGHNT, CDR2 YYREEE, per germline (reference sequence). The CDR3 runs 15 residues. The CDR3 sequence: CASSLQGVDTGELFF. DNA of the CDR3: TGTGCCAGCAGCTTGCAAGGGGTCGACACCGGGGAGCTGTTTTTT.

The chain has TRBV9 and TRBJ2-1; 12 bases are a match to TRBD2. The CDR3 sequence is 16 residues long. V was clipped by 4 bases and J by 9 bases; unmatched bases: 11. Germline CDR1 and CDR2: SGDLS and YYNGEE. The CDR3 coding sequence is TGTGCCAGCAGCAAGACTAGCGGGGGACCCGGGGGTGAGCAGTTCTTC. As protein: CASSKTSGGPGGEQFF.

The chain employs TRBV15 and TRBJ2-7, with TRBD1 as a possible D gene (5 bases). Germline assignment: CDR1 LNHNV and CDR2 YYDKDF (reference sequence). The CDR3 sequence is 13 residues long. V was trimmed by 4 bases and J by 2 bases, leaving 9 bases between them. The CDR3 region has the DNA TGTGCCACCAGCAAGGGGCAGACCTACGAGCAGTACTTC. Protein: CATSKGQTYEQYF. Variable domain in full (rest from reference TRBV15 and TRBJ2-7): DAMVIQNPRYQVTQFGKPVTLSCSQTLNHNVMYWYQQKSSQAPKLLFHYYDKDFNNEADTPDNFQSRRPNTSFCFLDIRSPGLGDTAMYLCATSKGQTYEQYFGPGTRLTVT.

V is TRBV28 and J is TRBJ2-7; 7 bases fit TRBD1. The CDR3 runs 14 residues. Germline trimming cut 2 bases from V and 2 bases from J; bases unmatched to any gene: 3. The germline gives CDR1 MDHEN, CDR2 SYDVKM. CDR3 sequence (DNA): TGTGCCAGCAGTTTAAGGACAGGCGCCTACGAGCAGTACTTC. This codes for CASSLRTGAYEQYF.

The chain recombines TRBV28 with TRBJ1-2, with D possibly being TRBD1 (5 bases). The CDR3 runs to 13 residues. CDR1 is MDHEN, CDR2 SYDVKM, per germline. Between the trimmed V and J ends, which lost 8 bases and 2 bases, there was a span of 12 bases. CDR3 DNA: TGTGCCAGCGGAGGGTGGGGGAACTATGGCTACACCTTC. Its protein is CASGGWGNYGYTF.

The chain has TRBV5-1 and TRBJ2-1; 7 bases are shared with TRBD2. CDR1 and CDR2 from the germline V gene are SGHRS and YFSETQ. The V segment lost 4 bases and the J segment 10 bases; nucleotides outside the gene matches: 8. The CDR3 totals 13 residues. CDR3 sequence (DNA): TGCGCCAGCAGCCCCATCGCGGGAGACGAGCAGTTCTTC. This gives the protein CASSPIAGDEQFF. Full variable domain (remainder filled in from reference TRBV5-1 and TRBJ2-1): KAGVTQTPRYLIKTRGQQVTLSCSPISGHRSVSWYQQTPGQGLQFLFEYFSETQRNKGNFPGRFSGRQFSNSRSEMNVSTLELGDSALYLCASSPIAGDEQFFGPGTRLTVL.